Each of the 22 T cell receptor beta chains below was sequenced from the same sample in a study of blood T cell repertoires in COVID-19. The assay was immunoSEQ multiplex PCR, and TCRdb's table has in-frame clones only and misses some. The profile shows just under 80,000 clones, 82% of them singletons. Material for sequencing was peripheral blood. Every receptor here comes from a woman aged 70-85 years with acute or convalescent COVID-19.

The chain combines TRBV5-1 with TRBJ2-2; TRBD2 matches at 9 bases. The CDR3 has 15 residues. V trimming: 0 bases; J trimming: 5 bases; junction bases outside the gene matches: 2. Germline V gives CDR1 SGHRS, CDR2 YFSETQ. CDR3 residues: CASSLDLAGTGELFF. The DNA of the CDR3 is TGCGCCAGCAGCTTGGACCTAGCGGGAACCGGGGAGCTGTTTTTT.

This clone was detected once. This chain links TRBV5-4 with TRBJ2-7; the D gene is possibly TRBD1 (6 bases). The CDR3 runs 15 residues. Trimming pared 0 bases from V and 0 bases from J, leaving 10 bases between. Germline values: CDR1 SGHNT, CDR2 YYREEE (reference sequence). The CDR3 DNA reads as TGTGCCAGCAGCTTGGGGCAGGGGAACTCCTACGAGCAGTACTTC. It codes for CASSLGQGNSYEQYF. The full variable domain, completed using reference TRBV5-4 and TRBJ2-7, is ETGVTQSPTHLIKTRGQQVTLRCSSQSGHNTVSWYQQALGQGPQFIFQYYREEENGRGNFPPRFSGLQFPNYSSELNVNALELDDSALYLCASSLGQGNSYEQYFGPGTRLTVT.

This CDR3 reads CASSSDRTYGYTF. In nucleotides, the CDR3 is TGTGCCAGCAGTTCCGACAGAACCTATGGCTACACCTTC. The chain has TRBV6-5 and TRBJ1-2; tentative D call: TRBD1 (5 bases). The CDR3 runs 13 residues. Germline CDR1 and CDR2: MNHEY and SVGAGI. V lost 4 bases to trimming and J lost 4 bases, with 10 bases between them.

The CDR3 region is CASSLFRGDIQYF. CDR3 nucleotides: TGTGCCAGCAGTTTATTCAGGGGAGACATTCAGTACTTC. The V and J genes are TRBV12-3 or TRBV12-4 and TRBJ2-4; tentatively, D is TRBD1 (6 bases). The CDR3 has 13 amino acids. V gave up 2 bases and J gave up 8 bases, with 10 bases separating them.

Ten or more counts support this clone. J is TRBJ2-1 and V is TRBV4-2; 11 nucleotides line up with TRBD1. V was pared by 2 bases and J by 2 bases, with 5 bases of the junction left unmatched. The CDR3 extends over 17 amino acids. CDR1 is LGHNA and CDR2 is YNFKEQ in the germline V gene. CDR3 DNA sequence: TGTGCCAGCAGCCAATTCCCGGGACAGGGGGCCTACAATGAGCAGTTCTTC. Its protein is CASSQFPGQGAYNEQFF.

This chain connects TRBV7-3 to TRBJ2-1; D is undetermined. V gave up 5 bases and J gave up 0 bases, with 11 bases separating them. This CDR3 spans 15 amino acids. Looked up from germline, CDR1 is SGHTA and CDR2 is FQGTGA. CDR3 in amino acids: CASSPSRSSYNEQFF. CDR3 in DNA: TGTGCCAGCAGCCCGTCTAGGAGCTCCTACAATGAGCAGTTCTTC.

Here the CDR3 DNA reads TGTGCCAGCAGTCTTTCCTGGACTCTTCAAGATACGCAGTATTTT. Its protein is CASSLSWTLQDTQYF. The chain has TRBV27 and TRBJ2-3, with a possible D match to TRBD2 (5 bases). The CDR3 loop spans 15 amino acids. CDR1 and CDR2 (germline): MNHEY, SMNVEV (reference sequence). Trimming took off 5 bases at V and 5 bases at J, with 17 bases between the two ends.

The chain uses TRBV20-1 and TRBJ2-1; TRBD2 is a possible D gene (5 bases). CDR1 and CDR2 from the germline V gene are DFQATT and SNEGSKA (reference sequence). The CDR3 extends over 11 amino acids. V dropped 0 bases and J dropped 10 bases, with 7 bases sitting between them. CDR3 region: CSARDKREQFF. The CDR3 DNA follows: TGCAGTGCTAGAGATAAGCGGGAGCAGTTCTTC.

This chain connects TRBV19 to TRBJ1-5, with 8 bases lining up with TRBD1. V gave up 2 bases and J gave up 7 bases; unmatched junction bases: 7. The CDR3 consists of 15 residues. The germline V gene encodes CDR1 LNHDA and CDR2 SQIVND (reference sequence). The CDR3: CASSISGQGLQPQHF. CDR3 coding DNA: TGTGCCAGTAGTATATCAGGACAGGGCCTCCAGCCCCAGCATTTT.

The V gene is TRBV18, the J gene TRBJ1-4, with 9 bases identical to TRBD1. Germline CDR1 and CDR2: KGHSH and LQKENI. CDR3 length equals 13 residues. Trimming removed 8 bases from V and 6 bases from J; junction bases left unmatched: 4. CDR3 sequence reads: CASTGGLDEKLFF. The CDR3 coding sequence is TGTGCCAGCACAGGGGGCCTGGATGAAAAACTGTTTTTT.

This CDR3 is CAISEQVNTEAFF. Written as DNA, the CDR3 is TGTGCCATTTCCGAACAGGTGAACACTGAAGCTTTCTTT. V usage is TRBV19 and J usage is TRBJ1-1; a possible D gene is TRBD1 (5 bases). Trimming removed 10 bases at V and 0 bases at J, with 12 bases between. The CDR3 covers 13 residues. Germline CDR1 is LNHDA and CDR2 is SQIVND (reference sequence).

V and J are TRBV5-4 and TRBJ2-3; TRBD1 matches at 8 bases. V lost 3 bases and J lost 7; bases outside the gene matches: 16. This CDR3 is built from 17 residues. Germline CDR1 and CDR2: SGHNT and YYREEE (reference sequence). The CDR3 nucleotides are TGTGCCAGCAGCTCGGGAGAGGACAGGGTCGTCTCGAATACGCAGTATTTT. This codes for CASSSGEDRVVSNTQYF.

J is TRBJ2-1 and V is TRBV6-4; 7 nucleotides line up with TRBD1. This CDR3 has 15 residues. Per the germline V gene, CDR1 is MRHNA and CDR2 is SNTAGT. Trimming took 3 bases from V and 2 from J; bases not matched to a gene: 4. CDR3 coding DNA: TGTGCCAGCAGTGATCAGGGGGACCCCTACAATGAGCAGTTCTTC. Protein sequence: CASSDQGDPYNEQFF.

This rearrangement joins TRBV10-1 to TRBJ2-7; 7 nucleotides match TRBD2. V shed 5 bases and J 6 bases; nucleotides not matched to a gene: 7. The CDR3 is 13 residues long. From germline, CDR1 is WNHNN and CDR2 SYGVQD (reference sequence). The CDR3 region has the DNA TGCGCCAGCAGTTTAGCGGGCACGGCCGAGCAGTACTTC. Its protein product is CASSLAGTAEQYF.

The chain is built from TRBV5-1 and TRBJ2-1, with D perhaps TRBD1 (6 bases). Trimming pared 0 bases from V and 3 bases from J, leaving 7 bases between. Per the germline V gene, CDR1 is SGHRS and CDR2 is YFSETQ. The CDR3 has 14 residues. CDR3 region: CASSLDRVYNEQFF. The CDR3 DNA sequence: TGCGCCAGCAGCTTGGACAGGGTCTACAATGAGCAGTTCTTC.

J is TRBJ2-3 and V is TRBV5-1; 8 nucleotides agree with TRBD2. Germline-derived CDR1 and CDR2 are SGHRS and YFSETQ. V gave up 0 bases and J gave up 6 bases; unmatched junction bases: 9. The CDR3 has 16 residues. CDR3 nucleotides: TGCGCCAGCAGCTTGGGGGCTAGCGGGCGAGAGGATACGCAGTATTTT. Its translation is CASSLGASGREDTQYF.

CDR3 bases: TGTGCCAGCAGCCCAGGGGCCCGAAACGAGCAGTACTTC. Residues: CASSPGARNEQYF. This rearrangement joins TRBV19 to TRBJ2-7, with a tentative D call TRBD1 (6 bases). Per germline, CDR1 LNHDA and CDR2 SQIVND (reference sequence). This CDR3 is built from 13 residues. V was trimmed by 9 bases and J by 5 bases, leaving 17 bases between them. The full variable domain, its missing parts supplied by reference TRBV19 and TRBJ2-7, is DGGITQSPKYLFRKEGQNVTLSCEQNLNHDAMYWYRQDPGQGLRLIYYSQIVNDFQKGDIAEGYSVSREKKESFPLTVTSAQKNPTAFYLCASSPGARNEQYFGPGTRLTVT.

This chain uses TRBV5-8 with TRBJ1-2; perhaps TRBD1 as D (5 bases). The CDR3 contains 18 residues. Germline assignment: CDR1 SGHTS and CDR2 YDEGEE. The V gene lost 3 bases and the J gene lost 2 bases, with 23 bases spanning the gap. The CDR3 coding sequence is TGTGCCAGCAGCTATCCCCTTCAAATTAGGACAACAAACTATGGCTACACCTTC. Translation: CASSYPLQIRTTNYGYTF.

The J gene is TRBJ2-7, the V gene TRBV27; 8 nucleotides line up with TRBD2. The CDR3 runs to 13 residues. Germline assignment: CDR1 MNHEY and CDR2 SMNVEV (reference sequence). Trimming cost V 4 bases and J 5 bases; bases outside gene matches: 4. Here the CDR3 reads CASSSPSGHEQYF. In DNA, the CDR3 is TGTGCCAGCAGTTCTCCTAGCGGGCACGAGCAGTACTTC.

The chain recombines TRBV4-1 with TRBJ1-2, with D unresolved. Trimming shortened V by 0 bases and J by 4 bases, and 3 bases separated the two germline ends. Germline V gene data show CDR1 as MGHRA and CDR2 as YSYEKL. The CDR3 runs to 12 residues. CDR3 coding DNA: TGCGCCAGCAGCCAAGACAGCTATGGCTACACCTTC. It codes for CASSQDSYGYTF.

The genes are TRBV27 and TRBJ2-7, with D possibly being TRBD2 (6 bases). Looked up from germline, CDR1 is MNHEY and CDR2 is SMNVEV (reference sequence). There are 16 residues in the CDR3. V was pared by 0 bases and J by 1 base, with 13 bases between. CDR3 residues: CASSLSPASASYEQYF. CDR3 in DNA: TGTGCCAGCAGTTTATCCCCCGCTAGCGCGTCCTACGAGCAGTACTTC.

The CDR3 DNA sequence: TGTGCCTGGACCGACAGGAGCTCCTATAATTCACCCCTCCACTTT. Translated, it gives CAWTDRSSYNSPLHF. The rearrangement links TRBV30 to TRBJ1-6, with D possibly TRBD1 on 6 matching bases. This CDR3 has 15 residues. Germline assignment: CDR1 GTSNPN and CDR2 SVGIG (reference sequence). Trimming left V 4 bases short and J 0 bases short, with 10 bases between.